The rows below give T cell receptor beta chains drawn from one sample of a study of monozygotic twins with inflammatory bowel disease. With the 5' RACE reads reprocessed, TCRdb shows one record per CDR3 protein and no DNA. The sample features about 350,000 distinct CDR3 sequences, with 2% in its top ten. The sequenced sample was blood. These receptors originate from a human donor with ulcerative colitis or Crohn's disease, or a healthy co-twin of an affected twin (not recorded which). Each CDR3 is given with its conserved first and last residue.

J gene: TRBJ2-1; V gene: TRBV15; CDR3 protein: CATSRDSSGRGVQFF
J gene: TRBJ2-6; V gene: TRBV7-6; CDR3 protein: CASSLGNSNSGANVLTF
J gene: TRBJ2-3; V gene: TRBV5-6; CDR3 protein: CASSPPDSLDTQYF
J gene: TRBJ1-5; V gene: TRBV20-1; CDR3 protein: CSVQRSGQPQHF
J gene: TRBJ2-3; V gene: TRBV21-1; CDR3 protein: CASRPMRSIGTDTQYF
J gene: TRBJ2-1; V gene: TRBV10-2; CDR3 protein: CASTGTVTRNEQFF
J gene: TRBJ1-4; V gene: TRBV5-1; CDR3 protein: CASSLGTANEKLFF
J gene: TRBJ2-1; V gene: TRBV20-1; CDR3 protein: CSATDLSLRQFF
J gene: TRBJ1-2; V gene: TRBV5-1; CDR3 protein: CASSFGEGHGYTF
J gene: TRBJ2-1; V gene: TRBV11-3; CDR3 protein: CASGLAYNEQFF
J gene: TRBJ2-7; V gene: TRBV24-1; CDR3 protein: CATTPRDFYEQYF
J gene: TRBJ1-1; V gene: TRBV6-1; CDR3 protein: CASRPTGMNTEAFF
J gene: TRBJ2-7; V gene: TRBV4-2; CDR3 protein: CASSQDQSGGRSSYEQYF
J gene: TRBJ2-6; V gene: TRBV7-9; CDR3 protein: CASSLRRSGANVLTF
J gene: TRBJ2-7; V gene: TRBV5-1; CDR3 protein: CASSLFRDSPYEQYF
J gene: TRBJ2-2; V gene: TRBV6-1; CDR3 protein: CASSPHQTGANTGELFF
J gene: TRBJ2-5; V gene: TRBV29-1; CDR3 protein: CSVMGGETQYF
J gene: TRBJ2-3; V gene: TRBV7-2; CDR3 protein: CASSSLAGETDTQYF
J gene: TRBJ2-1; V gene: TRBV7-7; CDR3 protein: CASSLGRERGNEQFF
J gene: TRBJ1-5; V gene: TRBV4-1; CDR3 protein: CASSQFTGISNQPQHF
J gene: TRBJ2-2; V gene: TRBV14; CDR3 protein: CASSQPGEANTGELFF
J gene: TRBJ2-3; V gene: TRBV5-1; CDR3 protein: CASSLADTSTDTQYF
J gene: TRBJ1-1; V gene: TRBV5-1; CDR3 protein: CASSEPVGTEAFF
J gene: TRBJ2-7; V gene: TRBV28; CDR3 protein: CASTSWTGAYEQYF
J gene: TRBJ2-1; V gene: TRBV28; CDR3 protein: CASSSPGHTNEQFF
J gene: TRBJ1-1; V gene: TRBV4-1; CDR3 protein: CASSQYKGVNTEAFF
J gene: TRBJ2-7; V gene: TRBV20-1; CDR3 protein: CSAYGLGSYEQCF
J gene: TRBJ2-7; V gene: TRBV5-1; CDR3 protein: CASSLNRDRAYEQYF
J gene: TRBJ2-3; V gene: TRBV20-1; CDR3 protein: CSARGQEGGADTQYF
J gene: TRBJ2-7; V gene: TRBV23-1; CDR3 protein: CASSQSWLAGAEDEQYF
J gene: TRBJ2-5; V gene: TRBV29-1; CDR3 protein: CSVEDLGNLAETQYF
J gene: TRBJ2-7; V gene: TRBV6-2/TRBV6-3; CDR3 protein: CASSYSAEQYF
J gene: TRBJ1-5; V gene: TRBV12-3/TRBV12-4; CDR3 protein: CASSQGKGQPQHF
J gene: TRBJ1-2; V gene: TRBV5-1; CDR3 protein: CASSPADVNYGYTF
J gene: TRBJ2-3; V gene: TRBV7-2; CDR3 protein: CASSPSGNTDTQYF
J gene: TRBJ1-4; V gene: TRBV5-1; CDR3 protein: CASSSTGGHEKLFF
J gene: TRBJ2-1; V gene: TRBV20-1; CDR3 protein: CSARDSGLQHNEQFF
J gene: TRBJ2-1; V gene: TRBV10-3; CDR3 protein: CAIGRASSQGEQFF
J gene: TRBJ2-3; V gene: TRBV5-6; CDR3 protein: CASSWAPVASTDTQYF
J gene: TRBJ1-4; V gene: TRBV12-3/TRBV12-4; CDR3 protein: CASSLLPPWQATNEKLFF
J gene: TRBJ1-1; V gene: TRBV7-2; CDR3 protein: CASSPLGRGLQGTEAFF
J gene: TRBJ2-4; V gene: TRBV5-1; CDR3 protein: CASSQGQAKNIQYF
J gene: TRBJ1-6; V gene: TRBV4-1; CDR3 protein: CASSQAFKVSPLHF